This T cell receptor (beta chain) was identified during a study of vaccination and CD4 T cells after COVID-19 (dated by TCRdb to the early 2020s). With respect to the entire study: Convalescent patients had a positive SARS-CoV-2 result on nasal swab PCR, and of these patients, some ten had mild disease and one had severe disease. Participants got two doses of the Pfizer-BioNTech BNT162b2 vaccine (n=8) or two doses of the Moderna mRNA-1273 vaccine (n=2). Post-COVID blood samples were collected from convalescent patients a median of around 100 days after diagnosis, with a range of roughly 35 to 180 days. Post-vaccine blood samples were obtained a median of approximately 74 days after the second vaccine dose, with a range of about 13 to 241 days. The convalescent cohort comprised six males and four females, including two Hispanic individuals, seven Caucasians, two Asians and one multiracial person. The spike-specific CD4+ TCR repertoire was compared before and after mRNA vaccination in under 11 COVID-19 convalescent patients and several infection-naive healthy vaccine recipients. Control cultures received a CEFX viral epitope pool as the positive control, an HIV-1 Nef peptide pool as the negative control, or no peptide. The cultures were stimulated with overlapping spike peptide pools from SARS-CoV-2 and from the common cold coronaviruses HCoV-NL63, HCoV-OC43 and HCoV-229E.

Receptors were amplified or captured by PCR. DNA from cultured CD4+ T cells underwent TCR sequencing with the Oncomine TCR Beta short-read assay at the Johns Hopkins FTIC core. The QIAamp micro DNA kit was used to extract genomic DNA from the cultured CD4+ T cells. Oncomine TCR Beta libraries from cultured CD4+ T cells were pooled with unique dual indexes and sequenced on an Illumina iSeq 100. Per the original workflow: Non-productive sequences were filtered out, and CDR3s that did not start with C, did not end with F or W, or were shorter than 7 amino acids were discarded. The MANAFEST web application was used to identify antigen-specific clonotypes by comparing peptide-stimulated wells against reference wells and other culture wells. For a clone to be called positive, the clone needed an FDR below 0.05, an odds ratio above 5, and a productive frequency above 0.1% in at least two of three replicate wells. Cross-reactive clonotypes were defined as significantly expanded in both SARS-CoV-2 spike wells and at least one common cold coronavirus spike condition. Using R version 3.6.1, CDR3 homology was evaluated through Levenshtein distances (stringdist) along with unrooted phylogenetic trees (ape). The public reads were quality trimmed at Q25 with fastp and then assembled into clones with MiXCR by TCRdb, keeping productive beta chains. Rows with a matching CDR3 protein are joined into one entry that keeps the most common DNA and genes. The V and J calls were determined by TCRdb, not by the authors. The sample records just over 3,500 distinct CDR3 sequences, around 38% of which are singletons. The top ten clones comprise around 27% of the sample.

The germline V end is reduced by 5 bases and the J end by 11 bases; junction bases left unmatched: 22. The germline V gene gives CDR1 as SGHTA and CDR2 as FQGNSA. CDR3 length: 17 amino acids, cysteine to phenylalanine. Only the CDR3 portion is preserved as DNA: 51 bases, with reading frame beginning at the first base. The paper as a whole reports these results and caveats: In convalescent patients, nearly all vaccine-specific clones (304 of 307) were found to be mono-reactive for SARS-CoV-2 spike rather than cross-reactive with common cold coronaviruses. An increase in the median number of SARS-CoV-2-reactive clonotypes from 21 after infection to some 40 after vaccination was observed, but the change was not found to be significant. In convalescent patients, a median roughly 83% of post-vaccine SARS-CoV-2-reactive clones were detected only after vaccination, and vaccine-specific priming was suggested by this finding. The study included relatively few convalescent patients and did not analyze early timepoints after natural infection.

In the paper's terms, the treatment or condition label means: approximately nine-day PBMC culture with coronavirus spike peptide pools or control peptides (ViraFEST assay). The ViraFEST assay was used in the study, in which antigen-specific T cells were expanded with peptide pools and expanded clonotypes were subsequently identified by TCR sequencing. The convalescent patients' positive SARS-CoV-2 PCR tests were from March to December 2020, which was before the Alpha, Beta and Delta variants emerged in the United States. Roughly 2 million PBMCs per well were cultured in IMDM with roughly 5% human AB serum and 8 to 10 IU/ml IL-2, plus 10 ug/ml peptide pools. Half of the culture medium was replaced with fresh IL-2-containing medium on days 3 and 7. Once the cells had been in culture for around 10 days, the EasySep CD4+ T cell isolation kit was used to isolate CD4+ T cells by negative selection. PBMCs were separated from whole blood using Ficoll-Paque Plus gradient centrifugation and then either used fresh or cryopreserved at -140C. In general, triplicate wells were set up for every culture condition.

About this clonotype: Its recognized antigen is unknown. Base qualities are not recorded, but no much larger clone differs from it by a single base.

Material: CD4+ T cells from blood, cultured in vitro. The clonotype was recovered from a human donor who had recovered from COVID-19. The V and J segments used are TRBV7-2 and TRBJ2-3, and TRBD2 aligns with 7 junction nucleotides. CDR3 region: CASSLRGEGLPPMWQYF. The DNA is TGTGCCAGCAGCCTACGGGGGGAGGGACTACCTCCTATGTGGCAGTATTTT. With the rest looked up from the reference TRBV7-2 and TRBJ2-3 genes rather than sequenced, the full variable domain is GAGVSQSPSNKVTEKGKDVELRCDPISGHTALYWYRQSLGQGLEFLIYFQGNSAPDKSGLPSDRFSAERTGGSVSTLTIQRTQQEDSAVYLCASSLRGEGLPPMWQYFGPGTRLTVL.